Sequencing of this T cell receptor beta chain was carried out in a study of cytotoxic CD8 clonotypes in ibrutinib-treated CLL. TCRdb's copy holds only in-frame clones and misses some; the assay was immunoSEQ multiplex PCR. The table includes 200,000 to 250,000 clones, around 75% detected once. Study-wide findings and caveats: Before falling back toward baseline at progression, clonality had risen at the time of ibrutinib response. Pretreatment clonality was elevated relative to age-matched healthy donors and paralleled circulating CD8+ T-cell counts. Public clonotypes proved infrequent, and on treatment they shrank or remained steady. Lymph node repertoires were not studied, and sampling times were unmatched.

The table lists this clone with a few counts. Its cognate antigen is unknown. This CDR3 contains 9 residues. The rearrangement uses TRBV21-1 and TRBJ1-1. TRBV21-1 has pseudogene status. The TCR originated in a human donor with chronic lymphocytic leukemia. Here the sequenced sample was PBMCs, taken after 12 months of ibrutinib treatment. CDR3 amino acids: CASRGIAFF. CDR3 coding DNA: TGTGCCAGCAGGGGGATTGCTTTCTTT.